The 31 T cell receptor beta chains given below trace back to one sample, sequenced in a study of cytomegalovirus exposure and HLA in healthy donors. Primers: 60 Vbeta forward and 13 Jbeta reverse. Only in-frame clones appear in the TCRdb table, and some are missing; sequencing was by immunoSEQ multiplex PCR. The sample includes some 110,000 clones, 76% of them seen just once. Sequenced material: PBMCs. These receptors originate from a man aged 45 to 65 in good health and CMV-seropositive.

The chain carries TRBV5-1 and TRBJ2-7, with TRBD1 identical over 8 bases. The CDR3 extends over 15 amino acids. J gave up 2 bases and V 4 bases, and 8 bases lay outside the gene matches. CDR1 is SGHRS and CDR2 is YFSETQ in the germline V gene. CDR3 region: CASSPRTGTPYEQYF. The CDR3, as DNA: TGCGCCAGCAGCCCTCGGACAGGGACCCCCTACGAGCAGTACTTC.

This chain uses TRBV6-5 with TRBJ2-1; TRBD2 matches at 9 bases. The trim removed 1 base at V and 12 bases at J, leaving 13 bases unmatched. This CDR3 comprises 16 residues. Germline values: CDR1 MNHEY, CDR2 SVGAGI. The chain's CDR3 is CASSYWRGGSLIRQFF. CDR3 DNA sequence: TGTGCCAGCAGTTACTGGCGGGGGGGGTCCCTCATAAGGCAGTTCTTC.

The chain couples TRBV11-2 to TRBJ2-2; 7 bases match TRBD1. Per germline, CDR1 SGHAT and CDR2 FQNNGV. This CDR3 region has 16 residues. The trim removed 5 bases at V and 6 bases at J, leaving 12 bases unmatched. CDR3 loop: CASSPRGEGGAGELFF. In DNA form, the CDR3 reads TGTGCCAGCAGCCCCAGGGGTGAAGGGGGCGCCGGGGAGCTGTTTTTT.

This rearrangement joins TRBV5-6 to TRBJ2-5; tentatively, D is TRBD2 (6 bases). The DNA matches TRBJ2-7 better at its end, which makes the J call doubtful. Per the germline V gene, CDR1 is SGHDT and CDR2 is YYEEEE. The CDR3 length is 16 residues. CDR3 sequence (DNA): TGTGCCAGCAGCCCCGCCAGCGGGTTCTCCCCCTACGAGCAGTACTTC. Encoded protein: CASSPASGFSPYEQYF.

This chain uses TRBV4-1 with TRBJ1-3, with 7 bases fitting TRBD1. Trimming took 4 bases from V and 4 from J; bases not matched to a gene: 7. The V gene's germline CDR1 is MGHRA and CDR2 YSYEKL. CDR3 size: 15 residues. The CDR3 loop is CASSLLDRDGNTIYF. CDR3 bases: TGCGCCAGCAGCCTCCTCGACAGGGACGGAAACACCATATATTTT.

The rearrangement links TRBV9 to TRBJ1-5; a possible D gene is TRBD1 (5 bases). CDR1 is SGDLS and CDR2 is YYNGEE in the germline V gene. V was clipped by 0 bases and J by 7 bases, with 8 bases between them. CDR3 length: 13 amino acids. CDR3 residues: CASSVADRQPQHF. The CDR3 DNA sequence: TGTGCCAGCAGCGTAGCCGACAGACAGCCCCAGCATTTT. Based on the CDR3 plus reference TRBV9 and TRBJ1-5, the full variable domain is DSGVTQTPKHLITATGQRVTLRCSPRSGDLSVYWYQQSLDQGLQFLIQYYNGEERAKGNILERFSAQQFPDLHSELNLSSLELGDSALYFCASSVADRQPQHFGDGTRLSIL.

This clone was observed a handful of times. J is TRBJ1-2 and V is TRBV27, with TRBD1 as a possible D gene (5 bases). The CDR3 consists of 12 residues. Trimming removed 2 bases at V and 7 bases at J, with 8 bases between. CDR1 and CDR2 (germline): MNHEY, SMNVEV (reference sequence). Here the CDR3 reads CASSLRGFGYTF. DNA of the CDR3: TGTGCCAGCAGTTTAAGGGGTTTTGGCTACACCTTC.

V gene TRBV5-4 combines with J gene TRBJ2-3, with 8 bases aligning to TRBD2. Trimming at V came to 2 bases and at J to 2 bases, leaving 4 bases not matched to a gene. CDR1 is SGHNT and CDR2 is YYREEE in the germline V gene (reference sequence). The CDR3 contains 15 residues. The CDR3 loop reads CASSFKRGNTDTQYF. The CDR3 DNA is TGTGCCAGCAGCTTCAAGCGGGGGAACACAGATACGCAGTATTTT.

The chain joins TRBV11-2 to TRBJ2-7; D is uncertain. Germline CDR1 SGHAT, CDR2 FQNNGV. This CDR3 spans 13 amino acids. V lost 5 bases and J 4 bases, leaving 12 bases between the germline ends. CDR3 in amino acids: CASSPRHEYEQYF. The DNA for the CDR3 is TGTGCCAGCAGCCCGCGACATGAATACGAGCAGTACTTC.

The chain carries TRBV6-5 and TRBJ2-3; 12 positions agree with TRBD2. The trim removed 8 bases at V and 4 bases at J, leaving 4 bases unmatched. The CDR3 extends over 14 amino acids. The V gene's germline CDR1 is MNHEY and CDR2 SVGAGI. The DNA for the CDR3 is TGTGCCAGCCGGACTAGCGGGAACTCAGATACGCAGTATTTT. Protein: CASRTSGNSDTQYF.

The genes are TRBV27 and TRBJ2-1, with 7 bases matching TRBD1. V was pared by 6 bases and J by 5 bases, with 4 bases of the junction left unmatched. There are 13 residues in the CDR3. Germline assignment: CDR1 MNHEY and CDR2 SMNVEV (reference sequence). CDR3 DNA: TGTGCCAGCAGACAACAGGGGAACAATGAGCAGTTCTTC. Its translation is CASRQQGNNEQFF.

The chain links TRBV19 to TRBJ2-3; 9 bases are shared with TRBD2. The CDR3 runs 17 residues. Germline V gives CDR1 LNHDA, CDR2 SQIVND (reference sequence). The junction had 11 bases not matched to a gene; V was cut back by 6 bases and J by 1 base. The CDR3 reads CASSPIRAGGRTDTQYF. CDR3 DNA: TGTGCCAGTAGCCCCATCCGAGCGGGAGGTCGCACAGATACGCAGTATTTT.

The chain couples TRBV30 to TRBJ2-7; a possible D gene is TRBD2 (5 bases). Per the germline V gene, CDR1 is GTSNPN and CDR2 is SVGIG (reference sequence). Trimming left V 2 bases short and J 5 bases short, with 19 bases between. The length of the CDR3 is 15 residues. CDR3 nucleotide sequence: TGTGCCTGGAGTAGTCGGCTTCAAGAGGGCCACGAGCAGTACTTC. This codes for CAWSSRLQEGHEQYF. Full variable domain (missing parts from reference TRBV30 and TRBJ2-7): SQTIHQWPATLVQPVGSPLSLECTVEGTSNPNLYWYRQAAGRGLQLLFYSVGIGQISSEVPQNLSASRPQDRQFILSSKKLLLSDSGFYLCAWSSRLQEGHEQYFGPGTRLTVT.

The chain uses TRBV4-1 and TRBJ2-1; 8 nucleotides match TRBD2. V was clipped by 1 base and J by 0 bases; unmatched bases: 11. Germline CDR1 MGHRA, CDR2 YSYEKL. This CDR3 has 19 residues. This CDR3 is CASSQALAGGQGSYNEQFF. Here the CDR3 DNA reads TGCGCCAGCAGCCAAGCTTTGGCGGGGGGCCAAGGCTCCTACAATGAGCAGTTCTTC.

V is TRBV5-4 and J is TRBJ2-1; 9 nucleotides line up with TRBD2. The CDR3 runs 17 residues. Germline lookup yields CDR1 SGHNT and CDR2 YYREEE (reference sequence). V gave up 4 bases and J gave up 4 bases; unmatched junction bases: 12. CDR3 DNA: TGTGCCAGCAGCCCCGGGAGACTAGCGGTAACTTACAATGAGCAGTTCTTC. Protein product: CASSPGRLAVTYNEQFF.

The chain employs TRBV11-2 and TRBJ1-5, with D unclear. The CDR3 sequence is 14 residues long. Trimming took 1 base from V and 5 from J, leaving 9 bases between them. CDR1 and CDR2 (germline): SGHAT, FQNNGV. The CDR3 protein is CASSLVPGDQPQHF. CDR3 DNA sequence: TGTGCCAGCAGCTTAGTACCCGGGGATCAGCCCCAGCATTTT.

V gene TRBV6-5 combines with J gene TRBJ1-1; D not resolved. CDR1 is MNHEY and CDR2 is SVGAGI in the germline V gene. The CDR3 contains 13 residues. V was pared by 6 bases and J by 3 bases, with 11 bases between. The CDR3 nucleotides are TGTGCCAGCAGGTACGGGCCATACACTGAAGCTTTCTTT. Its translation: CASRYGPYTEAFF.

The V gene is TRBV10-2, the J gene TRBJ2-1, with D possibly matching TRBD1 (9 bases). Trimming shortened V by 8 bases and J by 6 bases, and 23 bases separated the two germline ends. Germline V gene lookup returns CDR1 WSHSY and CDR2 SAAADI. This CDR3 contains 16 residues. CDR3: CASGRVQGAGGNEQFF. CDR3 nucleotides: TGCGCCAGCGGACGCGTACAGGGGGCGGGAGGCAATGAGCAGTTCTTC.

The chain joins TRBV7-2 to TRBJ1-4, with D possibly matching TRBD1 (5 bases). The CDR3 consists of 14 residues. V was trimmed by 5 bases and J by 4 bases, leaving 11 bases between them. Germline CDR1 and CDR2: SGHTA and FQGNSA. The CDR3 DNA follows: TGTGCCAGCAGCGTCGGAAGGGGTAATGAAAAACTGTTTTTT. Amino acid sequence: CASSVGRGNEKLFF.

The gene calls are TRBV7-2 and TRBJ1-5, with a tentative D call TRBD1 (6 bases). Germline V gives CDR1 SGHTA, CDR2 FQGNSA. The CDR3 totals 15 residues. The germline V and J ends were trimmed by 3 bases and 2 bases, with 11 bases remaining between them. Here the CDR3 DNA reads TGTGCCAGCAGCTTTCAGGCAGGGGGCAATCAGCCCCAGCATTTT. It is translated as CASSFQAGGNQPQHF. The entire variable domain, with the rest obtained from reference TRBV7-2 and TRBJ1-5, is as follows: GAGVSQSPSNKVTEKGKDVELRCDPISGHTALYWYRQSLGQGLEFLIYFQGNSAPDKSGLPSDRFSAERTGGSVSTLTIQRTQQEDSAVYLCASSFQAGGNQPQHFGDGTRLSIL.

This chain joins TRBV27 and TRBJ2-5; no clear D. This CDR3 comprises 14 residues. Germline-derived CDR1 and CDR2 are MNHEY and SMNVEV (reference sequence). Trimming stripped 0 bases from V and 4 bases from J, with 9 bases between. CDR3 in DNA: TGTGCCAGCAGTTTATCGGAGCCCGGAGAGACCCAGTACTTC. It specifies CASSLSEPGETQYF.

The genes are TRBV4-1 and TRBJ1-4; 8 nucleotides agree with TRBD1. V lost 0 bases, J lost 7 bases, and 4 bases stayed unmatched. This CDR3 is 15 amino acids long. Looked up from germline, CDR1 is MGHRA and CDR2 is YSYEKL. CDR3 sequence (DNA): TGCGCCAGCAGCCAAGAGGACAGGGCAGGTGAAAAACTGTTTTTT. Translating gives CASSQEDRAGEKLFF.

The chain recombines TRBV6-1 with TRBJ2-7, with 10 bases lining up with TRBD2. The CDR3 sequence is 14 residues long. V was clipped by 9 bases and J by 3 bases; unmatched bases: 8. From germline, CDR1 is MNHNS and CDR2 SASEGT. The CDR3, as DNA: TGTGCCAGTTCTAGCGGGGGATCGGGCTACGAGCAGTACTTC. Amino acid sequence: CASSSGGSGYEQYF.

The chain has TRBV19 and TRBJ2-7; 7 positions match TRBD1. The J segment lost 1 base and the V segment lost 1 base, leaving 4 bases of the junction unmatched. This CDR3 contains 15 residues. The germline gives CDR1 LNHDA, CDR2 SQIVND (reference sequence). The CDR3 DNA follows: TGTGCCAGTAGTATAGGGGGGACAGTTTCCTACGAGCAGTACTTC. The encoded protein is CASSIGGTVSYEQYF.

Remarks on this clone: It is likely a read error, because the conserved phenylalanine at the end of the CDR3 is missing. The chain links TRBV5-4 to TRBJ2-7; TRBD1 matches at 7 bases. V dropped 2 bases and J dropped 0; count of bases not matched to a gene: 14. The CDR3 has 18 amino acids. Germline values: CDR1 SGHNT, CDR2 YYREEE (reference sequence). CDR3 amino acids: CASSFGDLGQPFSYEQYL. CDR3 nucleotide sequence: TGTGCCAGCAGCTTCGGGGATTTGGGACAGCCATTCTCCTACGAGCAGTACCTC.

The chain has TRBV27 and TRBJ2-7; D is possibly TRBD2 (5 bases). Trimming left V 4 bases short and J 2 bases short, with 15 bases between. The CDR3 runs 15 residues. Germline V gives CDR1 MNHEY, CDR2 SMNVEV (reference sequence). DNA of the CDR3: TGTGCCAGCAGTTGGGATCGATCAGCGGCCTACGAGCAGTACTTC. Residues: CASSWDRSAAYEQYF.

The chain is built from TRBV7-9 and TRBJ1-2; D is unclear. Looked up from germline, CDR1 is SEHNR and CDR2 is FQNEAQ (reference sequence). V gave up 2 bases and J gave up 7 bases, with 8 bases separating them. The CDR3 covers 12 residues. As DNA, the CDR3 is TGTGCCAGCAGCTTATCCGAGTTTGGCTACACCTTC. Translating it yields CASSLSEFGYTF.

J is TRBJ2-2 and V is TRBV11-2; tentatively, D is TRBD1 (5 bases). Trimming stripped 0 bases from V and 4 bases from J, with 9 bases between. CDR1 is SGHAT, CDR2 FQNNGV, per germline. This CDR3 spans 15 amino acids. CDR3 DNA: TGTGCCAGCAGCTTAGATGGGGCGGTCACCGGGGAGCTGTTTTTT. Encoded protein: CASSLDGAVTGELFF.

The CDR3 DNA sequence: TGTGCCAGCAGTTTATACGGGGGGAGGGTCACTGAAGCTTTCTTT. It specifies CASSLYGGRVTEAFF. The V call is TRBV27, the J call TRBJ1-1, with D possibly matching TRBD1 (5 bases). Germline CDR1 reads MNHEY; CDR2 reads SMNVEV (reference sequence). CDR3 length: 15 residues. V was clipped by 1 base and J by 4 bases, with 13 bases between them.

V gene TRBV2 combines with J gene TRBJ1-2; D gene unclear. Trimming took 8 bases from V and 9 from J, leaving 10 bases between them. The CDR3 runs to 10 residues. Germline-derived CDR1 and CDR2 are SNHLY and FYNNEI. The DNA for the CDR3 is TGTGCCAGCGAGGACGGGAGCTACACCTTC. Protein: CASEDGSYTF.

The CDR3 region is CASSERPGEGTYNEQFF. The CDR3 bases are TGCGCCAGCAGTGAGAGGCCCGGGGAGGGAACCTACAATGAGCAGTTCTTC. This sequence joins TRBV10-1 and TRBJ2-1; 7 bases are shared with TRBD2. The CDR3 sequence is 17 residues long. Germline values: CDR1 WNHNN, CDR2 SYGVQD (reference sequence). J was trimmed by 2 bases and V by 2 bases; bases with no gene match: 9.